These 15 T cell receptor beta chains originate from one sample sequenced in a study of blood T cell repertoires in COVID-19 (dated by TCRdb to about 2020). Library generation was performed with the immunoSEQ multiplex PCR assay. The table comes from immuneACCESS by way of TCRdb, which keeps in-frame sequences with V and J called. Part of the clones is missing from these tables; in studies checked, under half for an unresolved V gene and the rest for unknown reasons. This sample lists approximately 110,000 clones; approximately 79% were detected once. The biggest ten clones account for 20% to 25% of the sample. Sequencing was done on a sample of peripheral blood. The receptors derive from a man between 65 and 85 years old with active or convalescent COVID-19.

With respect to this clone: This sample also contains other DNA sequences that code for the same CDR3. This CDR3 reads CASSAYSSGANVLTF. The DNA of the CDR3 is TGTGCCAGCAGCGCGTACAGCTCTGGGGCCAACGTCCTGACTTTC. The V gene is TRBV9, the J gene TRBJ2-6; D is undetermined. V was trimmed by 3 bases and J by 0 bases, leaving 7 bases between them. The CDR3 sequence is 15 residues long. Looked up from germline, CDR1 is SGDLS and CDR2 is YYNGEE.

This chain connects TRBV11-1 to TRBJ2-5; 14 bases map to TRBD2. The CDR3 is 16 residues long. CDR1 and CDR2 (germline): SGHAT, FQDESV (reference sequence). V lost 5 bases and J lost 5; bases outside the gene matches: 7. CDR3 DNA: TGTGCCAGCAGCCCCCGGACTAGCGGGAGGTGGGAGACCCAGTACTTC. Amino acids: CASSPRTSGRWETQYF.

This chain's CDR3 is CASSKLTGGEYEQYF. The CDR3 DNA reads TGCGCCAGCAGTAAATTGACAGGGGGCGAATACGAGCAGTACTTC. The chain carries TRBV5-1 and TRBJ2-7; 10 nucleotides align to TRBD1. J gave up 4 bases and V 5 bases, and 9 bases lay outside the gene matches. CDR3 length: 15 amino acids. CDR1 is SGHRS and CDR2 is YFSETQ in the germline V gene.

The chain recombines TRBV5-4 with TRBJ2-1; tentative D call: TRBD1 (5 bases). The CDR3 has 14 residues. V was pared by 3 bases and J by 1 base, with 8 bases between. CDR1 SGHNT and CDR2 YYREEE come from the germline V gene (reference sequence). CDR3 loop: CASSSQGSYNEQFF. The CDR3 coding sequence is TGTGCCAGCAGCTCCCAGGGTTCCTACAATGAGCAGTTCTTC.

This clone was counted once. The J gene is TRBJ2-1, the V gene TRBV7-9; maybe TRBD1 (5 bases). With 5 bases removed from V and 5 bases from J, the gap between germline ends came to 10 bases. CDR3 length: 13 residues. The germline V gene encodes CDR1 SEHNR and CDR2 FQNEAQ (reference sequence). The CDR3 sequence: CASSPLGDNEQFF. The CDR3 DNA is TGTGCCAGCAGCCCCTTAGGGGACAATGAGCAGTTCTTC.

The chain joins TRBV6-1 to TRBJ1-2; D gene ambiguous. The germline gives CDR1 MNHNS, CDR2 SASEGT. Trimming pared 2 bases from V and 1 base from J, leaving 8 bases between. CDR3 length equals 14 residues. The CDR3 DNA reads TGTGCCAGCAGTGAATTGCGGGTTAACTATGGCTACACCTTC. Its protein is CASSELRVNYGYTF.

This rearrangement joins TRBV9 to TRBJ1-5, with TRBD1 matching 10 bases. This CDR3 comprises 13 residues. Germline CDR1 SGDLS, CDR2 YYNGEE. The V gene end was trimmed by 3 bases and the J gene end by 7 bases; junction bases not matched to a gene: 1. In nucleotides, the CDR3 is TGTGCCAGCAGCGGGACAGGGGGACAGCCCCAGCATTTT. Translated: CASSGTGGQPQHF.

This chain connects TRBV20-1 to TRBJ1-5; TRBD1 matches at 8 bases. Germline-derived CDR1 and CDR2 are DFQATT and SNEGSKA (reference sequence). CDR3 length: 13 residues. Germline trimming cut 5 bases from V and 7 bases from J; bases unmatched to any gene: 7. As DNA, the CDR3 is TGCAGTGCTGGTGGACAGGGAGAGCAGCCCCAGCATTTT. Amino acids: CSAGGQGEQPQHF.

This chain connects TRBV7-7 to TRBJ2-1, with D perhaps TRBD2 (6 bases). From germline, CDR1 is SSHAT and CDR2 FNYEAQ (reference sequence). V was shortened by 5 bases and J by 6 bases, with 8 bases between the two germline ends. The CDR3 sequence is 12 residues long. In DNA form, the CDR3 reads TGTGCCAGCAGCCCCGGGGGCAATGAGCAGTTCTTC. Its translation is CASSPGGNEQFF.

The CDR3 coding sequence is TGCGCCAGCAGTCCAGGGCCAGGTTCCTACGAGCAGTACTTC. This gives the protein CASSPGPGSYEQYF. V gene TRBV10-1 combines with J gene TRBJ2-7, with a possible D match to TRBD1 (5 bases). This CDR3 has 14 residues. CDR1 and CDR2 from the germline V gene are WNHNN and SYGVQD (reference sequence). V was clipped by 5 bases and J by 1 base, with 12 bases between them.

This clone appeared a few times. The CDR3 sequence is CASSPFFLGLANYEQYF. Written as DNA, the CDR3 is TGTGCCAGCAGCCCCTTTTTTCTGGGACTAGCGAACTACGAGCAGTACTTC. This rearrangement joins TRBV7-9 to TRBJ2-7; the match to TRBD2 covers 10 bases. This CDR3 is 17 amino acids long. The V and J ends lost 5 bases and 3 bases, in that order; junction bases with no gene match: 13. CDR1 and CDR2 from the germline V gene are SEHNR and FQNEAQ (reference sequence). Together with reference TRBV7-9 and TRBJ2-7, the CDR3 gives the full variable domain: DTGVSQNPRHKITKRGQNVTFRCDPISEHNRLYWYRQTLGQGPEFLTYFQNEAQLEKSRLLSDRFSAERPKGSFSTLEIQRTEQGDSAMYLCASSPFFLGLANYEQYFGPGTRLTVT.

The rearrangement joins TRBV6-5 to TRBJ1-4; tentative D call: TRBD1 (5 bases). This CDR3 comprises 13 residues. The V gene lost 6 bases and the J gene lost 8 bases, with 13 bases spanning the gap. Germline loops: CDR1 MNHEY, CDR2 SVGAGI. The CDR3 here is CASREGPGEKLFF. The CDR3 DNA reads TGTGCCAGCAGGGAGGGACCCGGGGAAAAACTGTTTTTT.

This chain connects TRBV7-6 to TRBJ1-3; 8 bases match TRBD1. V gave up 5 bases and J gave up 4 bases; unmatched junction bases: 7. Germline CDR1 is SGHVS and CDR2 is FNYEAQ. This CDR3 has 15 amino acids. CDR3 bases: TGTGCCAGCAGCCGATCGACAGGGGACGGAAACACCATATATTTT. It specifies CASSRSTGDGNTIYF.

A few counts support this clone. The chain combines TRBV9 with TRBJ2-1; 10 bases match TRBD2. The V gene's germline CDR1 is SGDLS and CDR2 YYNGEE. The length of the CDR3 is 19 residues. Unmatched junction bases numbered 11, after V lost 1 base and J lost 1 base. The CDR3 nucleotides are TGTGCCAGCAGCGTAAAAACTAGCGGGGCATACCCATCCTACAATGAGCAGTTCTTC. Protein: CASSVKTSGAYPSYNEQFF.

The chain links TRBV7-3 to TRBJ2-2, with 7 bases matching TRBD1. The CDR3 consists of 16 residues. In germline, CDR1 is SGHTA, CDR2 FQGTGA. The V and J ends lost 1 base and 4 bases, in that order; junction bases with no gene match: 6. The CDR3 region is CASSLRGGRVTGELFF. The DNA of the CDR3 is TGTGCCAGCAGCTTAAGAGGGGGCCGGGTCACCGGGGAGCTGTTTTTT. Based on the CDR3 plus reference TRBV7-3 and TRBJ2-2, the full variable domain is GAGVSQTPSNKVTEKGKYVELRCDPISGHTALYWYRQSLGQGPEFLIYFQGTGAADDSGLPNDRFFAVRPEGSVSTLKIQRTERGDSAVYLCASSLRGGRVTGELFFGEGSRLTVL.